The entry that follows covers one TCR beta chain sequence. The antigen remains unidentified. Trimming took 4 bases from V and 6 from J; bases not matched to a gene: 6. The germline V gene has CDR1 SGDLS and CDR2 YYNGEE. CDR3 length equals 14 residues. The study drew donors from healthy Caucasian individuals in Russia aged roughly 6 to 90. The data are from a study of blood T cells in healthy people across ages. The study, taken as a whole, reports: Across samples, TCR beta diversity tracked strongly with naive T cell percentage.

It was with a sample-barcoded 5' primer and a J-beta primer mix that a second PCR of about 7 to 12 cycles was run. TCRdb redid the calling of the 5' RACE reads with MiXCR, one entry per CDR3 protein. Here the sample spans roughly 570,000 distinct CDR3 sequences, 25% to 30% being singletons. The chain combines TRBV9 with TRBJ2-7, with 11 bases matching TRBD1. Specimen: blood. This clonotype was sampled from a woman aged 70-85 years in good health. The chain's CDR3 is CASSRTGGNGEQYF. The DNA for the CDR3 is TGTGCCAGCAGCCGGACAGGGGGCAACGGCGAGCAGTACTTC.